This TCR beta chain was obtained from a study of cytotoxic CD8 clonotypes in ibrutinib-treated CLL. Points on this clone: What it recognizes is unknown.

Germline CDR1 reads MNHEY; CDR2 reads SMNVEV (reference sequence). The CDR3 spans 15 residues. V shed 3 bases, J shed 1 base, and the junction held 5 bases outside the gene matches. Study results and limitations: Public clonotypes proved infrequent, and on treatment they shrank or remained steady. At ibrutinib response, clonality increased, and at progression it declined back toward baseline.

Data came from immunoSEQ multiplex PCR; TCRdb stores just in-frame clones and leaves some out. Among 70,000 to 85,000 clones, 80% were seen once, and the ten largest hold roughly 7.7%. The sequence was obtained from a human donor with chronic lymphocytic leukemia. The material was PBMCs, obtained at disease progression, from a patient treated with ibrutinib. V gene TRBV27 combines with J gene TRBJ2-7, with 8 bases identical to TRBD1. CDR3 region: CASSLGQGASYEQYF. In DNA, the CDR3 is TGTGCCAGCAGTTTGGGTCAGGGGGCTTCCTACGAGCAGTACTTC.